This TCR beta chain was recorded in a study of vaccination and CD4 T cells after COVID-19. Study background: Eight to ten convalescent patients had mild and one had severe PCR-confirmed SARS-CoV-2 disease. Samples taken post-COVID came a median 101 days after diagnosis, ranging from 35 to 161. The peptides that stimulated the cells were overlapping spike peptides from SARS-CoV-2, HCoV-NL63, HCoV-OC43 and HCoV-229E.

As for treatment: approximately 9-day PBMC culture with coronavirus spike peptide pools or control peptides (ViraFEST assay). Sequencing of cultured CD4+ T cell DNA used the Oncomine TCR Beta short-read assay. MiXCR was run by TCRdb on the PCR reads, yielding one entry per CDR3 protein. Counted here are around 20,000 distinct CDR3 sequences, 44% occurring once; the ten biggest clones make up 26%. Trimming removed 7 bases from V and 1 base from J; junction bases left unmatched: 17. The length of the CDR3 is 17 residues. Germline CDR1 is DFQATT and CDR2 is SNEGSKA (reference sequence). Worth noting for this clonotype: Its specificity is not known.

This chain links TRBV20-1 with TRBJ2-5, with TRBD2 matching over 8 bases. Source: CD4+ T cells from blood, cultured in vitro, taken before SARS-CoV-2 vaccination. The receptor's source is a human donor who had recovered from COVID-19. The DNA for the CDR3 is TGCAGTGTAGTTTTCGTCGTTAGCGGGGCAACCCAAGAGACCCAGTACTTC. Translated, it gives CSVVFVVSGATQETQYF.